The following is a TCR beta chain sequence with its context. Sample-barcoded 5' priming and a J-beta primer mix drove a second PCR of roughly 7 to 11 cycles. TCRdb reprocessed the 5' RACE reads via MiXCR and lists one record per CDR3 protein. Counted here are roughly 570,000 distinct CDR3 sequences, approximately 30% occurring once; the ten biggest clones make up approximately 17%. The CDR3 is 17 residues long. V gave up 1 base and J gave up 4 bases, with 18 bases separating them. Germline V gene sequence: CDR1 SGHRS, CDR2 YFSETQ. This record belongs to a study of blood T cells in healthy people across ages.

The rearrangement links TRBV5-1 to TRBJ2-1; possibly TRBD2 for D (6 bases). The sequencing sample was made of blood. The origin of this receptor is a woman in her 70s in good health. CDR3: CASSLIGGTRAYNEQFF. CDR3 nucleotide sequence: TGCGCCAGCAGCTTGATTGGGGGGACCAGGGCATACAATGAGCAGTTCTTC.